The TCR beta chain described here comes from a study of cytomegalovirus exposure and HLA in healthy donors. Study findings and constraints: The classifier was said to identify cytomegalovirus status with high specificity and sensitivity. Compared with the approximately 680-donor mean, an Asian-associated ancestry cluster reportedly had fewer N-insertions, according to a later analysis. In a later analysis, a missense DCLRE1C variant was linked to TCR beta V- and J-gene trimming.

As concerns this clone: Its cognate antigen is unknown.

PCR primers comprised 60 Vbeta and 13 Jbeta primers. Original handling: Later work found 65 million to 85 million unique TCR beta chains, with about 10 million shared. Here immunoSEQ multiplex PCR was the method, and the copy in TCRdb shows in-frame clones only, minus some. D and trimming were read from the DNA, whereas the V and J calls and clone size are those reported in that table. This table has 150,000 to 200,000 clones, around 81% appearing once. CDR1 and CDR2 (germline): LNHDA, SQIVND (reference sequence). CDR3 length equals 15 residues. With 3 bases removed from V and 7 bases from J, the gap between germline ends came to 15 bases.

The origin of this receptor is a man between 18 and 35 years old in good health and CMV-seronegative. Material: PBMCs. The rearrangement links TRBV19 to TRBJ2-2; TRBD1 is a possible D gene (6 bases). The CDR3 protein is CASSIPQGIFGELFF. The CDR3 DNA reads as TGTGCCAGTAGTATCCCGCAGGGGATCTTCGGGGAGCTGTTTTTT.